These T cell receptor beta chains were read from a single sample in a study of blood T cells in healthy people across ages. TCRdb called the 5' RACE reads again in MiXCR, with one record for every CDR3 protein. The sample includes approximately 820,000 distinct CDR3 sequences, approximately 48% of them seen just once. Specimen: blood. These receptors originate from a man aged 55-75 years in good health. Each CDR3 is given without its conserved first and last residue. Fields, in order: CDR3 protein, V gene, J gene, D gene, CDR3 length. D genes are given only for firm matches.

CDR3: ASRDHGDNEQF; V: TRBV12-5; J: TRBJ2-1; D: -; length: 11
CDR3: SVGRGGTYEQY; V: TRBV20-1; J: TRBJ2-7; D: TRBD2; length: 11
CDR3: ASTLGGGNYGYT; V: TRBV12-3/TRBV12-4; J: TRBJ1-2; D: -; length: 12
CDR3: SVVGGSGEQY; V: TRBV29-1; J: TRBJ2-7; D: -; length: 10
CDR3: ASSRTGYYEQY; V: TRBV12-3/TRBV12-4; J: TRBJ2-7; D: TRBD1; length: 11
CDR3: ASSLTASSYNEQY; V: TRBV5-1; J: -; D: -; length: 13
CDR3: ASGGLAGPRGTGELF; V: TRBV25-1; J: TRBJ2-2; D: TRBD2; length: 15
CDR3: ASSFPGRYGYT; V: TRBV12-3/TRBV12-4; J: TRBJ1-2; D: -; length: 11
CDR3: ATSRDRGSGELF; V: TRBV15; J: TRBJ2-2; D: -; length: 12
CDR3: ASSTQGGQETQY; V: TRBV2; J: TRBJ2-5; D: -; length: 12
CDR3: ASSQVRVGTGSYEQY; V: TRBV4-1; J: TRBJ2-7; D: TRBD1; length: 15
CDR3: ASSQDLLRLETQY; V: TRBV4-3; J: TRBJ2-5; D: -; length: 13
CDR3: SAGTPSTEAF; V: TRBV29-1; J: TRBJ1-1; D: -; length: 10
CDR3: ASSASGASTDTQY; V: TRBV7-2; J: TRBJ2-3; D: TRBD2; length: 13
CDR3: ASSLGQRNTEAF; V: TRBV6-5; J: TRBJ1-1; D: -; length: 12
CDR3: AWSVTWIPGEQF; V: TRBV30; J: -; D: -; length: 12
CDR3: ASSHSDRGYGYT; V: TRBV5-1; J: TRBJ1-2; D: TRBD1; length: 12
CDR3: ASLSWGAGTKSIQY; V: TRBV28; J: TRBJ2-4; D: -; length: 14
CDR3: ASSPETSGGATETQY; V: TRBV3-1; J: TRBJ2-5; D: TRBD2; length: 15
CDR3: ASSRTPGQLSYEQY; V: TRBV5-1; J: TRBJ2-7; D: TRBD1; length: 14
CDR3: ASSSGQGEMPLH; V: TRBV5-1; J: TRBJ1-6; D: TRBD1; length: 12
CDR3: ASSQVQGKTEAF; V: TRBV3-1; J: TRBJ1-1; D: TRBD1; length: 12
CDR3: ASRARGLSGPNEKLF; V: TRBV2; J: TRBJ1-4; D: -; length: 15
CDR3: ASSEENPFYNEQF; V: TRBV2; J: TRBJ2-1; D: -; length: 13
CDR3: ASSSGASYEQY; V: TRBV27; J: -; D: -; length: 11
CDR3: ASSPRGTHAGELF; V: TRBV9; J: TRBJ2-2; D: TRBD2; length: 13
CDR3: ASSYGTGAYGYT; V: TRBV6-5; J: TRBJ1-2; D: TRBD1; length: 12
CDR3: ASSWPRDRAPYYEQY; V: TRBV28; J: TRBJ2-7; D: TRBD1; length: 15
CDR3: SAMGLAPTYEQY; V: TRBV20-1; J: TRBJ2-7; D: TRBD2; length: 12
CDR3: ASSYYTQGANEKLF; V: TRBV6-6; J: TRBJ1-4; D: TRBD1; length: 14
CDR3: ASRLPGEETQY; V: TRBV19; J: -; D: -; length: 11
CDR3: ASSLLGPRADTQY; V: TRBV7-9; J: TRBJ2-3; D: -; length: 13
CDR3: ASSVVAGTTEAF; V: TRBV9; J: TRBJ1-1; D: -; length: 12
CDR3: SVDSGGGADTQY; V: TRBV29-1; J: TRBJ2-3; D: TRBD2; length: 12
CDR3: SVSRKETQY; V: TRBV20-1; J: TRBJ2-5; D: -; length: 9
CDR3: ASSWRMTDTQY; V: TRBV27; J: TRBJ2-3; D: -; length: 11
CDR3: ASSLVGGGAQQY; V: TRBV4-1; J: TRBJ2-7; D: -; length: 12
CDR3: SARVAVGVYNEQY; V: TRBV20-1; J: TRBJ2-5; D: -; length: 13
CDR3: ASSLDRGLNEQF; V: TRBV28; J: TRBJ2-1; D: TRBD1; length: 12
CDR3: ASSVVPGELF; V: TRBV9; J: TRBJ2-2; D: -; length: 10
CDR3: ASSPTGTVILTDTQY; V: TRBV28; J: TRBJ2-3; D: -; length: 15
CDR3: ASSQERRLVVEQF; V: TRBV4-3; J: TRBJ2-1; D: -; length: 13
CDR3: ASRPEHEQY; V: TRBV14; J: TRBJ2-7; D: -; length: 9
CDR3: ASSPQGYYTGELF; V: TRBV7-2; J: TRBJ2-2; D: -; length: 13
CDR3: SATRDRGVETQY; V: TRBV20-1; J: TRBJ2-5; D: TRBD1; length: 12
CDR3: ASSVDLKDGYT; V: TRBV9; J: TRBJ1-2; D: -; length: 11
CDR3: ASSPGTSGGVDTQY; V: TRBV7-2; J: TRBJ2-3; D: TRBD2; length: 14
CDR3: ASSGTGVKETQY; V: TRBV2; J: TRBJ2-5; D: TRBD1; length: 12
CDR3: ASSWISGANVLT; V: TRBV27; J: TRBJ2-6; D: -; length: 12
CDR3: ASSFGYEAF; V: TRBV7-2; J: TRBJ1-1; D: -; length: 9
CDR3: ASSLGRAPMETQY; V: TRBV11-2; J: TRBJ2-5; D: -; length: 13
CDR3: ASSFHFRAGETQY; V: TRBV6-2/TRBV6-3; J: -; D: -; length: 13
CDR3: ASSYSGGQGYYNEQF; V: TRBV6-2/TRBV6-3; J: TRBJ2-1; D: TRBD1; length: 15
CDR3: ASSQPGTWGETQY; V: TRBV3-1; J: -; D: -; length: 13
CDR3: ASSRLRQGVEQY; V: TRBV6-2/TRBV6-3; J: -; D: TRBD1; length: 12
CDR3: ASSVGTSGNCEQY; V: TRBV4-3; J: TRBJ2-7; D: TRBD2; length: 13
CDR3: ASSSRGPWGQETQY; V: TRBV7-2; J: TRBJ2-5; D: -; length: 14
CDR3: ASSCLSGTGNYEQY; V: TRBV7-8; J: -; D: TRBD1; length: 14
CDR3: ASSPTGSRGISGELF; V: TRBV7-9; J: TRBJ2-2; D: -; length: 15
CDR3: SARWDYNSPLH; V: TRBV20-1; J: TRBJ1-6; D: -; length: 11